The clone carrying this TCR beta chain was counted only a few times. Its antigen is unknown. The sample originates from a study of regulatory T cells in long-lasting Graves disease. Study as a whole: Over-5-year antithyroid drug use with positive TSH receptor antibodies defined persistent Graves' disease in the study. Whole-study results and caveats: There were preferences for TRBV28, TRBJ1-2 and TRBJ2-5 in persistent disease. Reduced TCR diversity was observed in persistent Graves' patients versus newly diagnosed patients.

Indicated time point: persistent/refractory GD, antithyroid drugs over 5 years with positive TRAb. Generation of the TCR library employed RNA extracted from PBMCs. Both iRepertoire HTBI primers and Arm-PCR of CDR3 regions were used to build the TCR beta libraries. TCRdb fed the multiplex PCR reads into MiXCR, producing one record per CDR3 protein. The sample lists 700,000 or so distinct CDR3 sequences; about 32% were seen once. The CDR3 has 15 residues. Between the trimmed V and J ends, which lost 5 bases and 0 bases, there was a span of 13 bases. CDR1 is LNHDA, CDR2 SQIVND, per germline (reference sequence).

Material: peripheral blood mononuclear cells (PBMCs), obtained when the disease was refractory, from a patient treated with antithyroid drugs. The source of this sequence is a female donor with Graves disease. This chain links TRBV19 with TRBJ1-1; the D is unclear. In DNA, the CDR3 is TGTGCCAGTAGTGGGTTGCGGACTATGAACACTGAAGCTTTCTTT. Translating it yields CASSGLRTMNTEAFF.